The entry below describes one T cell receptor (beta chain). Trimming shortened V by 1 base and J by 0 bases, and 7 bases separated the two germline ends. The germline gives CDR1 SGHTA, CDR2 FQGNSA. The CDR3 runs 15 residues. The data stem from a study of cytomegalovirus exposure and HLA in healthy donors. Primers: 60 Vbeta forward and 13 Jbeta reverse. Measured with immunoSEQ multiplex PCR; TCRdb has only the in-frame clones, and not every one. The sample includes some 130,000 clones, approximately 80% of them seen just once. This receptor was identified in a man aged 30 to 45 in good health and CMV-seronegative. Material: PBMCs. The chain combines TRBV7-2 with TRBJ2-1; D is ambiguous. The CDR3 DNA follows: TGTGCCAGCAGCTTAGTCGCGGTCTCCTACAATGAGCAGTTCTTC. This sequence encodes CASSLVAVSYNEQFF. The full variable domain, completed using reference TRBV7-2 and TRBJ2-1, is GAGVSQSPSNKVTEKGKDVELRCDPISGHTALYWYRQSLGQGLEFLIYFQGNSAPDKSGLPSDRFSAERTGGSVSTLTIQRTQQEDSAVYLCASSLVAVSYNEQFFGPGTRLTVL.